This entry lists 8 T cell receptor beta chains sequenced from one sample in a study of CD8 T cells in Susac syndrome. RNA was extracted with the RNeasy kit, and a quantity of roughly 0.5 to 1 ug was reverse transcribed using random hexamers. TCRdb used MiXCR to reprocess the immunoSEQ multiplex PCR reads, holding one entry per CDR3 protein. This sample has approximately 200,000 distinct CDR3 sequences, with just under 95% found just once. What was sequenced was CD4+ T cells from PBMCs. The source is a human donor with multiple sclerosis.

This CDR3 is CASSYSSTGARTQYF. CDR3 DNA: TGTGCCAGCAGTTACTCGTCTACGGGAGCCCGGACCCAGTACTTC. This chain joins TRBV6-5 and TRBJ2-5, with D possibly matching TRBD2 (6 bases). The length of the CDR3 is 15 residues. V lost 0 bases to trimming and J lost 7 bases, with 15 bases between them. CDR1 and CDR2 from the germline V gene are MNHEY and SVGAGI.

This sequence joins TRBV5-1 and TRBJ2-3; 7 positions agree with TRBD1. The CDR3 contains 14 residues. The V gene end was trimmed by 4 bases and the J gene end by 3 bases; junction bases not matched to a gene: 5. The germline V gene has CDR1 SGHRS and CDR2 YFSETQ. The DNA of the CDR3 is TGCGCCAGCAGCACCGGACAGGCGACAGATACGCAGTATTTT. This sequence encodes CASSTGQATDTQYF.

The chain is built from TRBV4-2 and TRBJ2-1; 11 bases are shared with TRBD2. There are 16 residues in the CDR3. The trim removed 3 bases at V and 7 bases at J, leaving 8 bases unmatched. CDR1 is LGHNA and CDR2 is YNFKEQ in the germline V gene. The chain's CDR3 is CASSQSLAGGLNEQFF. The CDR3 DNA is TGTGCCAGCAGCCAGTCCTTAGCGGGGGGGCTGAATGAGCAGTTCTTC.

The chain employs TRBV3-1 and TRBJ1-2, with unresolved D. The CDR3 runs 12 residues. The germline V gene encodes CDR1 LGHDT and CDR2 YNNKEL (reference sequence). Trimming took off 4 bases at V and 9 bases at J, with 12 bases between the two ends. In DNA, the CDR3 is TGTGCCAGCAGCCCTACACGGGAGCGCTACACCTTC. Translation: CASSPTRERYTF.

The V call is TRBV29-1, the J call TRBJ2-7; D not resolved. The CDR3 is 11 amino acids. V lost 4 bases to trimming and J lost 7 bases, with 11 bases between them. Germline V gives CDR1 SQVTM, CDR2 ANQGSEA. This CDR3 is CSVVGMREQYF. As DNA, the CDR3 is TGCAGCGTTGTCGGCATGAGGGAGCAGTACTTC.

The chain joins TRBV5-1 to TRBJ2-5, with no clear D. The CDR3 has 14 residues. V shed 0 bases and J shed 5 bases, with 11 bases lying between them. Germline V gene lookup returns CDR1 SGHRS and CDR2 YFSETQ. The CDR3 DNA reads TGCGCCAGCAGCTTGGAACCCACGAGGGAGACCCAGTACTTC. Residues: CASSLEPTRETQYF.

The chain recombines TRBV12-3 or TRBV12-4 with TRBJ2-3, with D hard to call. There are 12 residues in the CDR3. V was shortened by 6 bases and J by 2 bases, with 6 bases between the two germline ends. Written as DNA, the CDR3 is TGTGCCAGCAGGCCAGACACAGATACGCAGTATTTT. Translating it yields CASRPDTDTQYF.

This sequence joins TRBV20-1 and TRBJ2-7; 8 nucleotides agree with TRBD1. CDR3 length equals 14 residues. V lost 3 bases and J lost 5; bases outside the gene matches: 9. The germline CDR1 and CDR2 sequences are DFQATT and SNEGSKA (reference sequence). The DNA for the CDR3 is TGCAGTGCTAGGCAGGGGACAGGCTTTGACGAGCAGTACTTC. Amino acid sequence: CSARQGTGFDEQYF.